The 31 T cell receptor beta chains listed next were all sequenced from one sample in a study of cytomegalovirus exposure and HLA in healthy donors. A multiplex PCR was run with 60 Vbeta primers and 13 Jbeta primers. Some clones are missing from TCRdb's copy, which holds only in-frame ones; the method was immunoSEQ multiplex PCR. The sample records under 150,000 clones, about 79% being singletons. The source material was PBMCs. The receptors shown here come from a man aged 50-59 years in good health and CMV-seronegative.

V and J are TRBV10-3 and TRBJ2-1; D not resolved. CDR1 and CDR2 from the germline V gene are ENHRY and SYGVKD. The CDR3 covers 14 residues. V was pared by 3 bases and J by 5 bases, with 11 bases between. CDR3 sequence: CAISDVGQNNEQFF. CDR3 sequence (DNA): TGTGCCATCAGTGATGTTGGTCAGAACAATGAGCAGTTCTTC.

CDR3 coding DNA: TGTGCCACCAGCAGAGAGCGCGTCGGAAACACCATATATTTT. It codes for CATSRERVGNTIYF. The genes are TRBV15 and TRBJ1-3; D not certain. Between the trimmed V and J ends, which lost 0 bases and 4 bases, there was a span of 7 bases. The CDR3 consists of 14 residues. Germline CDR1 LNHNV, CDR2 YYDKDF (reference sequence).

The V and J genes are TRBV25-1 and TRBJ2-7, with a weak D call TRBD1 (6 bases). V lost 8 bases, J lost 3 bases, and 11 bases lay in between. This CDR3 comprises 12 residues. Germline loops: CDR1 MGHDK, CDR2 SYGVNS. CDR3 in amino acids: CASRDILYEQYF. As DNA, the CDR3 is TGTGCCAGCCGGGACATCCTCTACGAGCAGTACTTC.

The rearrangement uses TRBV5-1 and TRBJ1-1; 10 bases map to TRBD1. The germline V gene has CDR1 SGHRS and CDR2 YFSETQ. Trimming at V came to 5 bases and at J to 3 bases, leaving 4 bases not matched to a gene. The CDR3 is 14 residues long. CDR3 bases: TGCGCCAGCAGTCGACAGGGGGCGGACACTGAAGCTTTCTTT. Its translation is CASSRQGADTEAFF. The entire variable domain, with the rest obtained from reference TRBV5-1 and TRBJ1-1, is as follows: KAGVTQTPRYLIKTRGQQVTLSCSPISGHRSVSWYQQTPGQGLQFLFEYFSETQRNKGNFPGRFSGRQFSNSRSEMNVSTLELGDSALYLCASSRQGADTEAFFGQGTRLTVV.

The V gene is TRBV30, the J gene TRBJ1-3; D remains ambiguous. Per germline, CDR1 GTSNPN and CDR2 SVGIG (reference sequence). CDR3 length: 13 residues. V lost 0 bases to trimming and J lost 5 bases, with 8 bases between them. CDR3 DNA sequence: TGTGCCTGGAGTGTAGGCGGCCGAAACACCATATATTTT. Protein: CAWSVGGRNTIYF.

This clone is a singleton in its sample. The rearrangement links TRBV12-2 to TRBJ2-7; TRBD1 is the table's D call and was not checked against the DNA. TRBV12-2 represents a pseudogene. The CDR3 contains 13 residues. This CDR3 reads CASRLRTVYEQYF. For the CDR3, the DNA is TGTGCAAGTCGCTTGCGGACAGTCTACGAGCAGTACTTC.

This sequence joins TRBV4-3 and TRBJ2-1; D remains unclear. Germline V gene sequence: CDR1 LGHNA, CDR2 YSLEER. V gave up 1 base and J gave up 5 bases, with 6 bases separating them. CDR3 length equals 13 residues. The CDR3 spells CASSQALDNEQFF. CDR3 DNA sequence: TGCGCCAGCAGCCAAGCCCTCGACAATGAGCAGTTCTTC.

This clone appeared once. The chain has TRBV9 and TRBJ1-6, with TRBD1 identical over 10 bases. Germline V gives CDR1 SGDLS, CDR2 YYNGEE. Trimming took 2 bases from V and 5 from J; bases not matched to a gene: 4. The CDR3 consists of 16 residues. CDR3: CASSVTGGLDNSPLHF. DNA of the CDR3: TGTGCCAGCAGCGTGACAGGGGGCTTGGATAATTCACCCCTCCACTTT. The full variable domain, in which reference TRBV9 and TRBJ1-6 provide the parts outside the CDR3, is DSGVTQTPKHLITATGQRVTLRCSPRSGDLSVYWYQQSLDQGLQFLIQYYNGEERAKGNILERFSAQQFPDLHSELNLSSLELGDSALYFCASSVTGGLDNSPLHFGNGTRLTVT.

The chain has TRBV6-6 and TRBJ1-2; TRBD1 might be the D (5 bases). CDR3 length: 14 amino acids. Germline V CDR1 and CDR2: MNHNY, SVGAGI (reference sequence). Trimming cost V 4 bases and J 8 bases, with 17 bases left between them. This CDR3 is CASSSDPQGFGYTF. The CDR3 DNA sequence: TGTGCCAGCAGTTCCGATCCCCAGGGTTTCGGCTACACCTTC.

CDR3 bases: TGTGCCAGTAGTAATGGGGCGGTCTACGAGCAGTACTTC. This encodes CASSNGAVYEQYF. This chain joins TRBV19 and TRBJ2-7; weak D call: TRBD1 (5 bases). The germline V gene encodes CDR1 LNHDA and CDR2 SQIVND (reference sequence). V was clipped by 4 bases and J by 3 bases, with 10 bases between them. This CDR3 has 13 amino acids.

This clone has only one observation. The chain has TRBV28 and TRBJ1-2; no firm D call. Germline CDR1 reads MDHEN; CDR2 reads SYDVKM. Trimming stripped 6 bases from V and 4 bases from J, with 15 bases between. The CDR3 is 14 residues long. CDR3 in DNA: TGTGCCAGCAGCCCAGCGGACGGATTCTATGGCTACACCTTC. This encodes CASSPADGFYGYTF.

V usage is TRBV29-1 and J usage is TRBJ1-2; D might be TRBD1 (5 bases). Germline assignment: CDR1 SQVTM and CDR2 ANQGSEA. The CDR3 has 11 residues. Trimming pared 3 bases from V and 7 bases from J, leaving 9 bases between. The CDR3 is CSVDRDGGYTF. The CDR3, as DNA: TGCAGCGTTGACAGGGATGGTGGCTACACCTTC.

V usage is TRBV5-1 and J usage is TRBJ1-3; D call uncertain. V lost 4 bases, J lost 13 bases, and 24 bases lay in between. CDR1 SGHRS and CDR2 YFSETQ come from the germline V gene. This CDR3 contains 15 residues. The CDR3 nucleotides are TGCGCCAGCAGCACGGGAAACACCAGCCCGTCGAGGATATATTTT. Amino acids: CASSTGNTSPSRIYF.

The genes are TRBV19 and TRBJ1-3; D perhaps matches TRBD1 (5 bases). Trimming pared 3 bases from V and 0 bases from J, leaving 12 bases between. The CDR3 is 16 residues long. Germline V gives CDR1 LNHDA, CDR2 SQIVND (reference sequence). The chain's CDR3 is CASSIGRADSGNTIYF. The CDR3 DNA reads as TGTGCCAGTAGTATCGGCAGGGCCGACTCTGGAAACACCATATATTTT.

The table lists this clone with a count of one. The gene calls are TRBV5-5 and TRBJ1-5; D gene uncertain. CDR1 is SGHKS, CDR2 YYEKEE, per germline (reference sequence). This CDR3 has 15 amino acids. Trimming took 0 bases from V and 3 from J, leaving 10 bases between them. The CDR3 bases are TGTGCCAGCAGCTTGGGAGTGGAGGACAATCAGCCCCAGCATTTT. Its protein is CASSLGVEDNQPQHF.

This rearrangement joins TRBV4-2 to TRBJ2-3; weak D call: TRBD2 (6 bases). V gave up 0 bases and J gave up 0 bases, with 10 bases separating them. The CDR3 contains 16 residues. Germline V CDR1 and CDR2: LGHNA, YNFKEQ. The CDR3 sequence: CASSQEARGSTDTQYF. The CDR3 nucleotides read TGTGCCAGCAGCCAAGAGGCGCGGGGTAGCACAGATACGCAGTATTTT.

J is TRBJ1-1 and V is TRBV19; TRBD1 is a possible D gene (5 bases). Germline loops: CDR1 LNHDA, CDR2 SQIVND (reference sequence). CDR3 length: 13 amino acids. Trimming left V 11 bases short and J 6 bases short, with 19 bases between. The CDR3 sequence is CAARGGRKAEAFF. In DNA form, the CDR3 reads TGTGCCGCTCGGGGGGGGAGGAAAGCTGAAGCTTTCTTT.

The chain combines TRBV2 with TRBJ2-2; 8 nucleotides agree with TRBD2. CDR3 length equals 14 residues. Germline assignment: CDR1 SNHLY and CDR2 FYNNEI. After removal of 7 bases from V and 6 bases from J, the junction contained 7 bases not matched to a gene. CDR3 sequence (DNA): TGTGCCAGCATGGCGGGGGGTCGATCCGGGGAGCTGTTTTTT. Translation: CASMAGGRSGELFF.

The chain is built from TRBV9 and TRBJ2-3, with 10 bases lining up with TRBD2. The CDR3 runs 16 residues. The junction had 4 bases not matched to a gene; V was cut back by 1 base and J by 2 bases. CDR1 SGDLS and CDR2 YYNGEE come from the germline V gene. The CDR3 loop reads CASSVNLAGATDTQYF. Here the CDR3 DNA reads TGTGCCAGCAGCGTAAATCTAGCGGGGGCCACAGATACGCAGTATTTT.

This clone was counted a single time. The chain recombines TRBV7-2 with TRBJ1-1; TRBD1 matches 9 bases. Germline CDR1 is SGHTA and CDR2 is FQGNSA. Trimming took 6 bases from V and 8 from J; bases not matched to a gene: 7. The CDR3 has 13 amino acids. CDR3 protein: CASRDRGTEEAFF. Here the CDR3 DNA reads TGTGCCAGCAGGGACAGGGGCACAGAAGAAGCTTTCTTT.

The CDR3 region has the DNA TGCGCCAGCAGACCCCCTCAGGGGGGTATCACTGAAGCTTTCTTT. Protein: CASRPPQGGITEAFF. The chain carries TRBV4-1 and TRBJ1-1, with 7 bases identical to TRBD1. The germline gives CDR1 MGHRA, CDR2 YSYEKL. The CDR3 spans 15 residues. Losses at the gene ends were 6 bases for V and 4 bases for J; bases not matched to a gene: 11.

The chain uses TRBV18 and TRBJ1-6; 7 nucleotides line up with TRBD1. J was trimmed by 7 bases and V by 3 bases; bases with no gene match: 9. Germline CDR1 is KGHSH and CDR2 is LQKENI. This CDR3 contains 16 residues. The CDR3 here is CASSPNGPGGNSPLHF. CDR3 DNA sequence: TGTGCCAGCTCACCGAACGGCCCAGGGGGGAATTCACCCCTCCACTTT.

This sequence joins TRBV7-2 and TRBJ2-5; maybe TRBD1 (5 bases). Germline values: CDR1 SGHTA, CDR2 FQGNSA. CDR3 length equals 15 residues. Trimming left V 3 bases short and J 5 bases short, with 16 bases between. The CDR3 sequence is CASSFLQGIGETQYF. CDR3 sequence (DNA): TGTGCCAGCAGCTTTCTCCAGGGAATCGGGGAGACCCAGTACTTC.

The J gene is TRBJ1-2, the V gene TRBV30, with a possible D match to TRBD1 (6 bases). Germline CDR1 and CDR2: GTSNPN and SVGIG (reference sequence). The length of the CDR3 is 21 residues. Between the trimmed V and J ends, which lost 5 bases and 0 bases, there was a span of 34 bases. This chain's CDR3 is CAWDGRGPNRVVATTNYGYTF. CDR3 in DNA: TGTGCCTGGGATGGAAGGGGCCCAAACAGGGTCGTCGCCACTACTAACTATGGCTACACCTTC.

The chain combines TRBV18 with TRBJ2-2; D is undetermined. Germline V gene sequence: CDR1 KGHSH, CDR2 LQKENI. CDR3 length: 16 residues. V was cut by 3 bases and J by 7 bases, with 18 bases left in between. CDR3 bases: TGTGCCAGCTCACCTGGCTCGCTGGGCGCCGGCGGGGAGCTGTTTTTT. This encodes CASSPGSLGAGGELFF.

This sequence joins TRBV4-1 and TRBJ1-2, with 9 bases lining up with TRBD1. The CDR3 loop spans 14 amino acids. V lost 3 bases and J lost 6; bases outside the gene matches: 5. Per germline, CDR1 MGHRA and CDR2 YSYEKL. CDR3 sequence (DNA): TGCGCCAGCAGCCAGAGGACAGGGGATGATGGCTACACCTTC. This codes for CASSQRTGDDGYTF.

The rearrangement links TRBV7-9 to TRBJ2-1; TRBD1 agrees at 8 bases. The CDR3 is 12 amino acids. Germline assignment: CDR1 SEHNR and CDR2 FQNEAQ (reference sequence). CDR3 nucleotides: TGTGCGTCGACAGGGGTCTACAATGAGCAGTTCTTC. This encodes CASTGVYNEQFF.

This chain's CDR3 is CASSSMDRTYEQYF. As DNA, the CDR3 is TGTGCCAGCAGCTCCATGGACAGGACCTACGAGCAGTACTTC. This chain connects TRBV5-6 to TRBJ2-7; TRBD1 matches 7 bases. There are 14 residues in the CDR3. Germline trimming cut 3 bases from V and 2 bases from J; bases unmatched to any gene: 5. The germline V gene has CDR1 SGHDT and CDR2 YYEEEE. The full variable domain, rest sourced from reference TRBV5-6 and TRBJ2-7, is DAGVTQSPTHLIKTRGQQVTLRCSPKSGHDTVSWYQQALGQGPQFIFQYYEEEERQRGNFPDRFSGHQFPNYSSELNVNALLLGDSALYLCASSSMDRTYEQYFGPGTRLTVT.

The chain recombines TRBV19 with TRBJ1-2, with a possible D match to TRBD1 (5 bases). There are 14 residues in the CDR3. The V gene lost 6 bases and the J gene lost 5 bases, with 16 bases spanning the gap. Germline lookup yields CDR1 LNHDA and CDR2 SQIVND (reference sequence). The CDR3 here is CASRPGSGGYGYTF. CDR3 nucleotide sequence: TGTGCCAGTAGGCCGGGGAGTGGGGGGTATGGCTACACCTTC.

The chain uses TRBV11-2 and TRBJ2-1; D gene unclear. Germline CDR1 reads SGHAT; CDR2 reads FQNNGV. The CDR3 is 13 amino acids. V lost 4 bases and J 6 bases, leaving 10 bases between the germline ends. The CDR3 nucleotides read TGTGCCAGCAGCTCGTCCGTGAGCAATGAGCAGTTCTTC. Its translation is CASSSSVSNEQFF.

CDR3 sequence: CASSPGGVNEKLFF. In DNA form, the CDR3 reads TGTGCCAGCAGTCCCGGAGGGGTGAATGAAAAACTGTTTTTT. The chain couples TRBV6-5 to TRBJ1-4, with D perhaps TRBD1 (5 bases). Germline V lookup: CDR1 MNHEY, CDR2 SVGAGI. The V gene lost 5 bases and the J gene lost 5 bases, with 12 bases spanning the gap. The CDR3 sequence is 14 residues long.